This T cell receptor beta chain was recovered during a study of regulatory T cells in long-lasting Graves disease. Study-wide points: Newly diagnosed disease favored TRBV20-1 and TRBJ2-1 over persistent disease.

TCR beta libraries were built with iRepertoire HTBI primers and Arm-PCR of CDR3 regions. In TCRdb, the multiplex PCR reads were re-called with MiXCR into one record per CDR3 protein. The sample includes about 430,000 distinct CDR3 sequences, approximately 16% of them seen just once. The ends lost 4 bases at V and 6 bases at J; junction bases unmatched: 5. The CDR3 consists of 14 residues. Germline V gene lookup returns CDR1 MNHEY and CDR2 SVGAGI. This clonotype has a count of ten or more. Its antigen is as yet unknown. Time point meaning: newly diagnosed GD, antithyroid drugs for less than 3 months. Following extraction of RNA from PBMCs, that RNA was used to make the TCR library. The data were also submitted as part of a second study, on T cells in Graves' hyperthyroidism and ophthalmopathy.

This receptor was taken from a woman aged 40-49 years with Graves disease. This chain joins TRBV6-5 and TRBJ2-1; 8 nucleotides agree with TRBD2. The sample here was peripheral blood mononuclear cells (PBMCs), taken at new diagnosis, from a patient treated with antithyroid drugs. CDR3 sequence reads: CASSSSGSVNEQFF. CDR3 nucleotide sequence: TGTGCCAGCAGTTCCAGCGGGAGTGTCAATGAGCAGTTCTTC.